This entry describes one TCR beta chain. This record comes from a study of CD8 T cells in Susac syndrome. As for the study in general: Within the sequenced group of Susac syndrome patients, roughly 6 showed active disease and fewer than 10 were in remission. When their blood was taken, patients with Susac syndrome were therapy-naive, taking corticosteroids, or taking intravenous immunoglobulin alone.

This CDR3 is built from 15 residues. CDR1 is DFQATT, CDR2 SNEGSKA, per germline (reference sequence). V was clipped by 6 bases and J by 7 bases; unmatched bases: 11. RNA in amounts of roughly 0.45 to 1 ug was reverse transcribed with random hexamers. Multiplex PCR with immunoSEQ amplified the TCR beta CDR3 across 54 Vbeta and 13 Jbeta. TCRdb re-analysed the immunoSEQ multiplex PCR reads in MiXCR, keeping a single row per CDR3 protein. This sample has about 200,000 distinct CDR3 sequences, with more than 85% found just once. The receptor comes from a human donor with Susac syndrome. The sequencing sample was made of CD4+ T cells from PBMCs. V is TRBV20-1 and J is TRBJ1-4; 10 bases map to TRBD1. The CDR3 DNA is TGCAGTGCCGTACCCCGGGACAGGGGAAGTGAAAAACTGTTTTTT. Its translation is CSAVPRDRGSEKLFF.